The 10 T cell receptor beta chains given below trace back to one sample, sequenced in a study of beta chain features in type 1 diabetes. Their target antigens are unknown. The authors reverse transcribed all of the isolated RNA, so sequencing captured expressed TCRB transcripts. Generated by immunoSEQ multiplex PCR, the TCRdb table keeps only in-frame clones and is missing some. The table has under 200,000 clones, approximately 10% seen once; the top ten hold more than 0.4%. Notes on the study in general: Across all four CD4+ subsets, people with type 1 diabetes showed modestly shorter TCRB CDR3s.

The sample comprised central memory CD4+ T cells from blood. Receptor source: a man aged 30 to 45 with type 1 diabetes.

V is TRBV5-1 and J is TRBJ2-1; D is undetermined. From germline, CDR1 is SGHRS and CDR2 YFSETQ. V was pared by 2 bases and J by 5 bases, with 8 bases between. This CDR3 has 13 residues. The DNA of the CDR3 is TGCGCCAGCAGCTTTTCAGTTGACAATGAGCAGTTCTTC. Amino acid sequence: CASSFSVDNEQFF.

Only a few counts were recorded for this clone. Other DNA sequences in the sample encode the same CDR3. The rearrangement joins TRBV7-9 to TRBJ2-1, with 9 bases aligning to TRBD2. CDR3 length equals 16 residues. The junction had 1 base not matched to a gene; V was cut back by 0 bases and J by 1 base. From germline, CDR1 is SEHNR and CDR2 FQNEAQ (reference sequence). CDR3 in DNA: TGTGCCAGCAGCTTAGCGCTAGCGGGGTCCTACAATGAGCAGTTCTTC. Its translation is CASSLALAGSYNEQFF.

The chain employs TRBV7-2 and TRBJ2-7; 9 positions agree with TRBD2. In germline, CDR1 is SGHTA, CDR2 FQGNSA. V dropped 5 bases and J dropped 4; count of bases not matched to a gene: 9. This CDR3 is built from 15 residues. CDR3 region: CASSLSGSPGYEQYF. CDR3 DNA sequence: TGTGCCAGCAGCCTTAGCGGGAGCCCTGGTTACGAGCAGTACTTC.

Only a few counts were recorded for this clone. This sequence joins TRBV30 and TRBJ2-7; 10 positions agree with TRBD2. Germline V gives CDR1 GTSNPN, CDR2 SVGIG (reference sequence). Trimming removed 2 bases from V and 7 bases from J; junction bases left unmatched: 5. CDR3 length: 13 residues. This CDR3 is CAWSKRLAGEQYF. CDR3 nucleotide sequence: TGTGCCTGGAGTAAAAGACTAGCGGGTGAGCAGTACTTC.

This clone has just a few counts. The chain recombines TRBV2 with TRBJ1-5; D gene unclear. Trimming took 1 base from V and 9 from J, leaving 10 bases between them. CDR3 length: 13 amino acids. Looked up from germline, CDR1 is SNHLY and CDR2 is FYNNEI. This CDR3 reads CASSEGGPGPQHF. For the CDR3, the DNA is TGTGCCAGCAGTGAAGGAGGTCCGGGGCCCCAGCATTTT. Full variable domain (remainder filled in from reference TRBV2 and TRBJ1-5): EPEVTQTPSHQVTQMGQEVILRCVPISNHLYFYWYRQILGQKVEFLVSFYNNEISEKSEIFDDQFSVERPDGSNFTLKIRSTKLEDSAMYFCASSEGGPGPQHFGDGTRLSIL.

A few counts support this clone. V and J are TRBV16 and TRBJ1-5; D remains unclear. Germline V gene lookup returns CDR1 KGHSY and CDR2 FQNENV. CDR3 length: 16 amino acids. V dropped 3 bases and J dropped 4 bases, with 16 bases sitting between them. CDR3 loop: CASSQLSAGSNQPQHF. CDR3 coding DNA: TGTGCCAGCAGCCAGCTCTCGGCAGGTTCAAATCAGCCCCAGCATTTT.

This clone was counted only a few times. The genes are TRBV2 and TRBJ1-1, with D perhaps matching TRBD1 (5 bases). The CDR3 covers 13 residues. CDR1 is SNHLY and CDR2 is FYNNEI in the germline V gene. Trimming cost V 4 bases and J 4 bases, with 10 bases left between them. This CDR3 is CASSGDSITEAFF. Written as DNA, the CDR3 is TGTGCCAGCAGTGGAGACAGCATCACTGAAGCTTTCTTT.

This chain links TRBV5-8 with TRBJ1-1; 8 bases map to TRBD1. CDR1 and CDR2 (germline): SGHTS, YDEGEE. The CDR3 has 15 amino acids. V was pared by 1 base and J by 8 bases, with 10 bases of the junction left unmatched. The CDR3 region is CASSLLTGDTGEAFF. CDR3 nucleotide sequence: TGTGCCAGCAGCTTGTTGACAGGGGACACGGGGGAAGCTTTCTTT.

This clone appeared a few times. V gene TRBV11-2 combines with J gene TRBJ2-3, with D perhaps matching TRBD1 (5 bases). This CDR3 has 15 residues. V lost 4 bases to trimming and J lost 0 bases, with 11 bases between them. Germline loops: CDR1 SGHAT, CDR2 FQNNGV. The CDR3 here is CASSSRQTSTDTQYF. The CDR3 coding sequence is TGTGCCAGCAGCTCGCGACAGACTAGCACAGATACGCAGTATTTT. The full variable domain, in which reference TRBV11-2 and TRBJ2-3 provide the parts outside the CDR3, is EAGVAQSPRYKIIEKRQSVAFWCNPISGHATLYWYQQILGQGPKLLIQFQNNGVVDDSQLPKDRFSAERLKGVDSTLKIQPAKLEDSAVYLCASSSRQTSTDTQYFGPGTRLTVL.

The chain employs TRBV28 and TRBJ2-3; D unclear. Trimming took 3 bases from V and 0 from J, leaving 7 bases between them. CDR1 is MDHEN, CDR2 SYDVKM, per germline. This CDR3 region has 14 residues. CDR3 nucleotide sequence: TGTGCCAGCAGTTTGGGCACAAGCACAGATACGCAGTATTTT. It translates to CASSLGTSTDTQYF.